The following is a TCR beta chain sequence with its context. Its antigen is not identified. The treatment denotes: roughly ten-day PBMC culture with coronavirus spike peptide pools or control peptides (ViraFEST assay). Cultures of PBMCs, some 2 million per well, were set up with roughly 9.1 IU/ml IL-2 and around 9.9 ug/ml peptide pools. The authors isolated CD4+ T cells by negative selection after around 10 days of culture. The Oncomine TCR Beta short-read assay was applied to DNA of cultured CD4+ T cells. TCRdb re-derived calls from the PCR reads in MiXCR, one entry per CDR3 protein. The table records more than 12,000 distinct CDR3 sequences, around 30% of them present only once. The CDR3 has 15 amino acids. The data originate from a study of vaccination and CD4 T cells after COVID-19. Study results and caveats: Among reactive clones from convalescent patients, a median roughly 86% appeared only post-vaccination.

The sample consisted of CD4+ T cells from blood, cultured in vitro, taken before SARS-CoV-2 vaccination. V gene TRBV21-1 combines with J gene TRBJ2-7; the DNA was not used to check the table's D call, TRBD2. TRBV21-1 is a listed pseudogene. The source of this sequence is a human donor who received a COVID-19 vaccine. This chain's CDR3 is CASSGRASGIYEQYF. The CDR3 coding sequence is TGTGCCAGCAGCGGTAGGGCTAGCGGGATTTACGAGCAGTACTTC.